The 2 T cell receptor beta chains presented below share a single source sample, sequenced in a study of blood T cells in healthy people across ages. For the second PCR, which ran for roughly 7 to 11 cycles, a sample-barcoded 5' primer and a J-beta primer mix were used. TCRdb reanalysed the 5' RACE reads using MiXCR and keeps one entry per CDR3 protein. The table has hundreds of thousands of distinct CDR3 sequences, around two fifths seen once. The sequencing sample was made of blood. These receptors were collected from a man in his fifties or sixties in good health.

V and J are TRBV15 and TRBJ2-7, with D perhaps being TRBD1 or TRBD2 (5 bases each). The assigned J gene may be wrong: the sequence end matches TRBJ2-5 better. The germline V gene has CDR1 LNHNV and CDR2 YYDKDF (reference sequence). The CDR3 is made up of 16 amino acids. CDR3 coding DNA: TGTGCCACCAGCAGCCTAAAACCCGGGACCAGGAGGACCCAGTACTTC. It is translated as CATSSLKPGTRRTQYF.

The chain combines TRBV30 with TRBJ1-1; D uncertain. CDR1 and CDR2 (germline): GTSNPN, SVGIG (reference sequence). CDR3 length: 13 residues. Between the trimmed V and J ends, which lost 1 base and 2 bases, there was a span of 8 bases. CDR3 sequence reads: CAWSGVLNTEAFF. The CDR3 coding sequence is TGTGCCTGGAGTGGCGTTTTAAACACTGAAGCTTTCTTT.